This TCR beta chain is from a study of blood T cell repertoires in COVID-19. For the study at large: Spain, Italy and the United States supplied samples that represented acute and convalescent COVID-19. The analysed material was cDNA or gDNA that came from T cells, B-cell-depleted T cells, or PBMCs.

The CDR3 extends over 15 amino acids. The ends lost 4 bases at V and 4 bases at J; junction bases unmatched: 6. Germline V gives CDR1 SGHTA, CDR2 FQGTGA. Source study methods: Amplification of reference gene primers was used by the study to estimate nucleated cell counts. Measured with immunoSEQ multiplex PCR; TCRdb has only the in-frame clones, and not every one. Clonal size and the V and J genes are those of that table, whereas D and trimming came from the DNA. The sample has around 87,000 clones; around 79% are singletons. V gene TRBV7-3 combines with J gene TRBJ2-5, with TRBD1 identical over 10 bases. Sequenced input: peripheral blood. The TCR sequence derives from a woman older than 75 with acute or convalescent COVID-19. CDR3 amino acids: CASSSRQGAGETQYF. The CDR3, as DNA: TGTGCCAGCAGCTCGCGACAGGGGGCGGGAGAGACCCAGTACTTC.